This is a list of T cell receptor beta chains from one sample in a study of shared clonotypes between healthy human individuals. The table came from immunoSEQ multiplex PCR; TCRdb's copy has only in-frame clones and leaves some out. Among over 2,000,000 clones listed, about 93% were seen once. The source material was naive CD8+ T cells from PBMCs. These receptors all come from a man aged 18 to 35 in good health. Some clones in this sample may be carry-over from other donors' samples. The CDR3 runs from the conserved cysteine through the conserved F or W.

V | CDR3
TRBV11-2 | CASSRGTTNGYTF
TRBV9 | CASSGRDKSYEQYF
TRBV12-5 | CASGLVLAGVLGELFF
TRBV15 | CATSDLGTILNTGELFF
TRBV7-9 | CASSLERTDTQYF
TRBV11-2 | CASSLLKLEQYF
TRBV27 | CASSLSPWGETPYEQYF
TRBV6-6 | CASSWAGGPYEQYF
TRBV27 | CASSPGHRGWEQYF
TRBV4-1 | CASSQRPQMANTDTQYF
TRBV19 | CASSIRGTSYEQYF
TRBV6-5 | CASSYASPQETQYF
TRBV7-9 | CASSSDEGLAGGTDTQYF
TRBV28 | CASSWTASGEQFF
TRBV4-3 | CASSQGTGLFSGANVLTF
TRBV9 | CASSVAGTSSYEQYF
TRBV28 | CATLGEGAYEQYF
TRBV30 | CAWEPGAKNIQYF
TRBV19 | CASIGPLGRDTQYF
TRBV2 | CASRVTPWGQGPYEQYF
TRBV27 | CASSRGGYSNQPQHF
TRBV9 | CASSFRLAGSPSTDTQYF
TRBV29-1 | CSVIRTAFQETQYF
TRBV10-1 | CASSALAGGYNEQFF
TRBV11-2 | CASSPGEQSLETQYF
TRBV10-3 | CAITERLDSGNTIYF
TRBV25-1 | CASSVSLNYGYTF
TRBV28 | CASSLYGVSYEQYF
TRBV5-1 | CASSPDRATGEQYF
TRBV27 | CASSLAGPNQPQHF
TRBV29-1 | CSVDVTSENIQYF
TRBV5-6 | CASSPRDREQRGYGYTF
TRBV30 | CAWSVAGNADTQYF
TRBV18 | CASSEGRRGGWTEAFF
TRBV7-8 | CASAGRPSFYEQYF
TRBV19 | CASSPSTYNEQFF
TRBV6-1 | CASSEGTGWGYGYTF
TRBV7-2 | CASSFTLYQGVPYEQYF
TRBV21-1 | CASSKYDRDSQPQHF
TRBV28 | CATRGQGYEQYF
TRBV27 | CASSLVGPSGAYEQYF
TRBV9 | CASSTGQGAEITDTQYF
TRBV7-2 | CASSRGVAVGDEQFF
TRBV28 | CASSLPAGVGEQYF
TRBV28 | CASRDRGEETQYF
TRBV25-1 | CASSEYAGYTF
TRBV28 | CASEVRGTYEQYF
TRBV6-5 | CASSPWTGTGLEQYF
TRBV7-9 | CASSFPSEELYNEQFF
TRBV15 | CATSKERALGDTIYF
TRBV27 | CASRYAGDYNEQFF
TRBV7-9 | CASSLVGTNTGELFF
TRBV29-1 | CSVVLASGTGELFF
TRBV7-2 | CASSLPRGLSTDTQYF
TRBV6-6 | CASSFENTDTQYF
TRBV4-1 | CASSQASGGYEQYF
TRBV11-2 | CASSPLGYGYTF
TRBV19 | CASAGGLEGKEFF
TRBV9 | CASTPKGESYEQYF